The 29 T cell receptor beta chains below all came from one sample that was sequenced in a study of blood T cell repertoires in COVID-19. Profiled with immunoSEQ multiplex PCR; TCRdb holds only in-frame clones, not every one. The sample lists about 210,000 clones, roughly four fifths seen once, with 2% to 3% in the top ten. Sequenced input: peripheral blood. The receptors here all came from a middle-aged woman with active or convalescent COVID-19.

The rearrangement joins TRBV14 to TRBJ2-7; D possibly corresponds to TRBD2 (5 bases). From germline, CDR1 is SGHDN and CDR2 FVKESK. Trimming left V 0 bases short and J 1 base short, with 7 bases between. This CDR3 has 14 residues. The CDR3 region is CASSQDLASYEQYF. In DNA, the CDR3 is TGTGCCAGCAGCCAAGATCTAGCTTCCTACGAGCAGTACTTC.

The V and J genes are TRBV7-9 and TRBJ2-7; D is uncertain. Trimming stripped 0 bases from V and 2 bases from J, with 14 bases between. The CDR3 covers 16 residues. Germline V gene sequence: CDR1 SEHNR, CDR2 FQNEAQ (reference sequence). The CDR3: CASSLAVQTPTYEQYF. The DNA for the CDR3 is TGTGCCAGCAGCTTAGCCGTCCAGACTCCAACCTACGAGCAGTACTTC.

CDR3 sequence reads: CASSLGQNTEAFF. The CDR3 nucleotides read TGTGCCAGCAGCTTAGGTCAGAACACTGAAGCTTTCTTT. The V gene is TRBV7-2, the J gene TRBJ1-1; D remains ambiguous. Trimming removed 1 base from V and 1 base from J, with 4 bases in between. There are 13 residues in the CDR3. Germline V gene lookup returns CDR1 SGHTA and CDR2 FQGNSA.

A few counts support this clone. Other DNA sequences in this specimen translate into the identical CDR3. The V and J genes are TRBV14 and TRBJ2-1; 11 bases fit TRBD2. This CDR3 comprises 15 residues. Germline V CDR1 and CDR2: SGHDN, FVKESK. V gave up 4 bases and J gave up 3 bases; unmatched junction bases: 2. The CDR3: CASSRLAGGYNEQFF. The CDR3 DNA reads as TGTGCCAGCAGCCGGCTAGCGGGGGGCTACAATGAGCAGTTCTTC.

The V call is TRBV9, the J call TRBJ2-5, with TRBD1 matching over 10 bases. With V trimmed by 3 bases and J by 5 bases, 7 bases remained unmatched. From germline, CDR1 is SGDLS and CDR2 YYNGEE. The CDR3 covers 15 residues. CDR3 sequence: CASSAETGGVETQYF. The CDR3 DNA reads TGTGCCAGCAGCGCGGAGACAGGGGGCGTGGAGACCCAGTACTTC.

The V and J genes are TRBV5-5 and TRBJ2-2; D perhaps matches TRBD1 (5 bases). The germline V and J ends were trimmed by 2 bases and 5 bases, with 10 bases remaining between them. Germline CDR1 SGHKS, CDR2 YYEKEE (reference sequence). CDR3 length: 14 amino acids. The CDR3 DNA sequence: TGTGCCAGCAGCTTTCAGGGTATGACCGGGGAGCTGTTTTTT. Protein sequence: CASSFQGMTGELFF. Full variable domain (remainder filled in from reference TRBV5-5 and TRBJ2-2): DAGVTQSPTHLIKTRGQQVTLRCSPISGHKSVSWYQQVLGQGPQFIFQYYEKEERGRGNFPDRFSARQFPNYSSELNVNALLLGDSALYLCASSFQGMTGELFFGEGSRLTVL.

The chain combines TRBV3-1 (or the pseudogene TRBV3-2) with TRBJ1-5, with TRBD1 as a possible D gene (6 bases). There are 14 residues in the CDR3. The V and J ends lost 7 bases and 7 bases respectively, with 17 bases between them. Germline V gene lookup returns CDR1 LGHDT and CDR2 YNNKEL (reference sequence). CDR3 coding DNA: TGTGCCAGCAACGAATTAACGGGGGGCCAGCCCCAGCATTTT. Its protein product is CASNELTGGQPQHF.

This clone occurred a few times. The chain has TRBV28 and TRBJ1-2; D might be TRBD1 (5 bases). In germline, CDR1 is MDHEN, CDR2 SYDVKM. The CDR3 length is 13 residues. The ends were cut back, 7 bases at V and 2 bases at J, with 11 bases in the middle. In DNA form, the CDR3 reads TGTGCCAGCACAACGCGGGGGAACTATGGCTACACCTTC. Translation gives CASTTRGNYGYTF.

The rearrangement links TRBV11-3 to TRBJ2-7; no definite D call. The CDR3 consists of 14 residues. Trimming cost V 1 base and J 6 bases, with 13 bases left between them. CDR1 and CDR2 (germline): SGHNT, YENEEA. This CDR3 is CASSLARGSLEQYF. The CDR3 DNA follows: TGTGCCAGCAGCTTAGCTAGAGGATCCCTCGAGCAGTACTTC.

V usage is TRBV5-5 and J usage is TRBJ1-4, with D possibly being TRBD1 (6 bases). CDR1 is SGHKS and CDR2 is YYEKEE in the germline V gene (reference sequence). The V end lost 6 bases, the J end lost 0 bases, and 15 bases lay between the germline ends. CDR3 size: 16 residues. CDR3 residues: CASTRVDSTTNEKLFF. The DNA of the CDR3 is TGTGCCAGCACCCGGGTGGACAGCACAACTAATGAAAAACTGTTTTTT.

The gene calls are TRBV6-5 and TRBJ2-5; 8 bases are shared with TRBD1. Trimming cost V 5 bases and J 8 bases; bases outside gene matches: 7. CDR1 is MNHEY, CDR2 SVGAGI, per germline. The CDR3 length is 13 residues. The CDR3 DNA reads TGTGCCAGCAGTCGTGGACAGGGAGAAACCCAGTACTTC. Translating gives CASSRGQGETQYF.

This chain links TRBV6-6 with TRBJ2-5, with 7 nucleotides matching TRBD2. V was clipped by 6 bases and J by 2 bases; unmatched bases: 6. Germline-derived CDR1 and CDR2 are MNHNY and SVGAGI (reference sequence). This CDR3 spans 14 amino acids. The CDR3 nucleotides are TGTGCCAGCAGCGATCTAGCGGAGCAAGAGACCCAGTACTTC. Translated, it gives CASSDLAEQETQYF.

Only one count was recorded for this clone. V usage is TRBV4-3 and J usage is TRBJ2-1; D gene uncertain. The CDR3 has 12 residues. V was trimmed by 1 base and J by 8 bases, leaving 6 bases between them. The V gene's germline CDR1 is LGHNA and CDR2 YSLEER. The CDR3 nucleotides read TGCGCCAGCAGCCAAGTTGCAGATGAGCAGTTCTTC. It translates to CASSQVADEQFF.

Only a few counts were recorded for this clone. The V gene is TRBV5-4, the J gene TRBJ2-7; weak D call: TRBD2 (6 bases). Looked up from germline, CDR1 is SGHNT and CDR2 is YYREEE (reference sequence). Trimming stripped 0 bases from V and 2 bases from J, with 12 bases between. CDR3 size: 15 residues. In DNA, the CDR3 is TGTGCCAGCAGCTTGGGGGCTAGCGACACCTACGAGCAGTACTTC. It encodes CASSLGASDTYEQYF.

Remarks on this clone: One end of the junction fails to match germline, which may point to a read error. This chain connects TRBV7-7 to TRBJ2-5, with 9 bases matching TRBD1. The CDR3 covers 14 residues. Germline-derived CDR1 and CDR2 are SSHAT and FNYEAQ (reference sequence). The CDR3 nucleotides read TGTGCTAGCAGCCAGGACAGGGGACAAGAGACCCAGTACTTC. Protein sequence: CASSQDRGQETQYF.

The chain employs TRBV7-3 and TRBJ1-4; D call uncertain. V lost 6 bases to trimming and J lost 4 bases, with 12 bases between them. The germline V gene has CDR1 SGHTA and CDR2 FQGTGA. The length of the CDR3 is 14 residues. The CDR3 DNA is TGTGCCAGCAGTAACAAGAGGGTTAATGAAAAACTGTTTTTT. As protein: CASSNKRVNEKLFF. The full variable domain, with the rest looked up from reference TRBV7-3 and TRBJ1-4, is GAGVSQTPSNKVTEKGKYVELRCDPISGHTALYWYRQSLGQGPEFLIYFQGTGAADDSGLPNDRFFAVRPEGSVSTLKIQRTERGDSAVYLCASSNKRVNEKLFFGSGTQLSVL.

V gene TRBV24-1 combines with J gene TRBJ2-5; TRBD1 agrees at 7 bases. Trimming took 1 base from V and 1 from J; bases not matched to a gene: 5. Germline values: CDR1 KGHDR, CDR2 SFDVKD. CDR3 length: 16 amino acids. The CDR3 spells CATSDFTRGSQETQYF. CDR3 nucleotides: TGTGCCACCAGTGATTTCACCAGGGGGTCCCAAGAGACCCAGTACTTC.

The chain uses TRBV7-3 and TRBJ2-3; 12 nucleotides match TRBD2. The CDR3 has 17 amino acids. Germline values: CDR1 SGHTA, CDR2 FQGTGA. With 3 bases clipped from V and 0 bases from J, the junction kept 4 bases outside the gene matches. CDR3 sequence: CASSFAGLAGSTDTQYF. CDR3 in DNA: TGTGCCAGCAGCTTCGCTGGACTAGCGGGAAGCACAGATACGCAGTATTTT.

J is TRBJ1-5 and V is TRBV19; 10 bases fit TRBD1. Per germline, CDR1 LNHDA and CDR2 SQIVND (reference sequence). With V trimmed by 3 bases and J by 15 bases, 17 bases remained unmatched. The CDR3 totals 16 residues. CDR3 sequence (DNA): TGTGCCAGTAGTATTGAGTGGACAGGGGGGCTCGGGGTGCCGCATTTT. Translating gives CASSIEWTGGLGVPHF.

The chain recombines TRBV29-1 with TRBJ1-1; 7 bases fit TRBD1. The CDR3 consists of 13 residues. V lost 6 bases to trimming and J lost 4 bases; unmatched junction nucleotides: 8. Germline CDR1 SQVTM, CDR2 ANQGSEA. This CDR3 is CSVNAGGFTEAFF. In DNA, the CDR3 is TGCAGCGTGAATGCAGGGGGATTCACTGAAGCTTTCTTT.

The CDR3 nucleotides read TGTGCCAGCAGCTCCAGGACAGGGGGACCCTACGAGCAGTACTTC. Encoded protein: CASSSRTGGPYEQYF. The chain carries TRBV11-3 and TRBJ2-7, with 10 bases that match TRBD1. CDR3 length: 15 residues. Germline V gene lookup returns CDR1 SGHNT and CDR2 YENEEA. Losses at the gene ends were 4 bases for V and 2 bases for J; bases not matched to a gene: 5.

This chain links TRBV10-1 with TRBJ2-3; 7 bases are a match to TRBD2. CDR3 size: 15 residues. Losses at the gene ends were 4 bases for V and 1 base for J; bases not matched to a gene: 5. Germline lookup yields CDR1 WNHNN and CDR2 SYGVQD (reference sequence). The CDR3 DNA follows: TGCGCCAGCAGTGCAGGGAGGGACGGCACAGATACGCAGTATTTT. This translates into CASSAGRDGTDTQYF.

The chain has TRBV30 and TRBJ2-3, with TRBD2 as a possible D gene (5 bases). The CDR3 is made up of 15 amino acids. Germline V CDR1 and CDR2: GTSNPN, SVGIG (reference sequence). V lost 0 bases and J 3 bases, leaving 13 bases between the germline ends. CDR3 residues: CAWSVSGRTTDTQYF. The DNA for the CDR3 is TGTGCCTGGAGTGTAAGCGGCCGTACGACAGATACGCAGTATTTT.

This chain connects TRBV6-5 to TRBJ2-3, with no clear D. In germline, CDR1 is MNHEY, CDR2 SVGAGI. The CDR3 has 11 residues. Trimming stripped 8 bases from V and 5 bases from J, with 8 bases between. The chain's CDR3 is CASPRLDTQYF. CDR3 DNA sequence: TGTGCCAGCCCTCGACTAGATACGCAGTATTTT.

The rearrangement links TRBV5-1 to TRBJ1-1; TRBD1 agrees at 9 bases. Per the germline V gene, CDR1 is SGHRS and CDR2 is YFSETQ. J gave up 0 bases and V 0 bases, and 6 bases lay outside the gene matches. The CDR3 spans 17 residues. The CDR3 region has the DNA TGCGCCAGCAGCTTGGGGGACAGGGCCCCCATGAACACTGAAGCTTTCTTT. Translating it yields CASSLGDRAPMNTEAFF.

V usage is TRBV7-9 and J usage is TRBJ2-3, with D possibly TRBD1 on 6 matching bases. The V end lost 5 bases, the J end lost 2 bases, and 14 bases lay between the germline ends. The CDR3 runs 15 residues. The V gene's germline CDR1 is SEHNR and CDR2 FQNEAQ (reference sequence). Here the CDR3 DNA reads TGTGCCAGCAGCCCCGGACAGACATACACAGATACGCAGTATTTT. Protein sequence: CASSPGQTYTDTQYF.

V gene TRBV19 combines with J gene TRBJ2-2; tentative D call: TRBD1 (5 bases). This CDR3 spans 13 amino acids. V shed 6 bases and J shed 1 base, with 6 bases lying between them. Germline CDR1 LNHDA, CDR2 SQIVND (reference sequence). The CDR3 DNA is TGTGCCAGTAGCGACAGGAACACCGGGGAGCTGTTTTTT. Amino acids: CASSDRNTGELFF.

This clone has a single count. This sequence joins TRBV19 and TRBJ1-6; D gene ambiguous. The germline CDR1 and CDR2 sequences are LNHDA and SQIVND (reference sequence). With 2 bases removed from V and 7 bases from J, the gap between germline ends came to 6 bases. This CDR3 region has 13 residues. The CDR3 bases are TGTGCCAGTAGTATAAACTTCAATTCACCCCTCCACTTT. As protein: CASSINFNSPLHF.

This clone was observed a handful of times. This rearrangement joins TRBV29-1 to TRBJ2-7; 8 nucleotides agree with TRBD1. V lost 4 bases and J lost 9; bases outside the gene matches: 17. The CDR3 loop spans 15 amino acids. Germline values: CDR1 SQVTM, CDR2 ANQGSEA. The CDR3 loop reads CSVARAQGGPLGQYF. CDR3 bases: TGCAGCGTTGCCCGGGCACAGGGGGGCCCTTTGGGGCAGTACTTC.